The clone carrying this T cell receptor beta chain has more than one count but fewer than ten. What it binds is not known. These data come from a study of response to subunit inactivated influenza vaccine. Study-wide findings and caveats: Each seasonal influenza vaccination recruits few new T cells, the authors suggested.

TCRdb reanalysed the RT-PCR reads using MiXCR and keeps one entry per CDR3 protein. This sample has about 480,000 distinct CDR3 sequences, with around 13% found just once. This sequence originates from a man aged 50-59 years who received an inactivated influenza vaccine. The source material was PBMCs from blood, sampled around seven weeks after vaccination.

The DNA for the CDR3 is TGTGCCATTTCCCGGACAGGGGGCAAACACGAGCAGTACTTC. Amino acids: CAISRTGGKHEQYF. The chain employs TRBV28 and TRBJ2-7, with 11 bases aligning to TRBD1. Germline CDR1 and CDR2: MDHEN and SYDVKM. The trim removed 10 bases at V and 5 bases at J, leaving 10 bases unmatched. CDR3 length: 14 residues. The full variable domain, rest sourced from reference TRBV28 and TRBJ2-7, is DVKVTQSSRYLVKRTGEKVFLECVQDMDHENMFWYRQDPGLGLRLIYFSYDVKMKEKGDIPEGYSVSREKKERFSLILESASTNQTSMYLCAISRTGGKHEQYFGPGTRLTVT.